This record looks at one T cell receptor (beta chain) sequence and its context. The data were obtained in a study of shared clonotypes between healthy human individuals. The ends lost 0 bases at V and 8 bases at J; junction bases unmatched: 8. From germline, CDR1 is SGHRS and CDR2 YFSETQ. The CDR3 spans 16 residues. Assay: immunoSEQ multiplex PCR; the TCRdb copy retains only in-frame clones and omits some. The repertoire includes 2 million to 2.5 million clones, just under 95% of them detected once, and 0.37% sits in the top ten. The chain combines TRBV5-1 with TRBJ2-1; TRBD1 matches 10 bases. The sequenced material came from naive CD4+ T cells from PBMCs. Noted subset: CD45RA+ positively selected. This clonotype originated in a man aged 18 to 30 in good health. Some clones in this sample may be carry-over from other donors' samples. Here the CDR3 DNA reads TGCGCCAGCAGCTTGGCGGTGACAGGGGGCTTCGATGAGCAGTTCTTC. This translates into CASSLAVTGGFDEQFF.